This T cell receptor (beta chain) was documented in a study of identical twins. J was trimmed by 8 bases and V by 3 bases; bases with no gene match: 15. The CDR3 covers 18 residues. Germline CDR1 is PRHDT and CDR2 is FYEKMQ (reference sequence). TCRdb reanalysed the 5' RACE reads using MiXCR and keeps one entry per CDR3 protein. The data contain about 1.7 million distinct CDR3 sequences, more than 30% of them singletons. This receptor was identified in a newborn girl in good health. The specimen was cord blood. V and J are TRBV13 and TRBJ2-1; 11 nucleotides line up with TRBD2. DNA of the CDR3: TGTGCCAGCAGCTTTACGCCACTCGCTAGCGGGAGGAAATATGAGCAGTTCTTC. Its protein is CASSFTPLASGRKYEQFF.